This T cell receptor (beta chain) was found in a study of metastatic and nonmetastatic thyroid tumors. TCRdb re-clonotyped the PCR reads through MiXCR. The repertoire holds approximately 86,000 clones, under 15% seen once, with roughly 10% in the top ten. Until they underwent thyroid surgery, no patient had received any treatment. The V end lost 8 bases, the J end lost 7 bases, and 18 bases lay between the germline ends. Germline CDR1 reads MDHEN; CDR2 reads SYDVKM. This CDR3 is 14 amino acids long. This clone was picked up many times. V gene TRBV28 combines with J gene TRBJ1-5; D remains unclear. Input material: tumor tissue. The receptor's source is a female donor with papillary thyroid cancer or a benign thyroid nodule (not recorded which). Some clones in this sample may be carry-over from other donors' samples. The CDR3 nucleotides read TGTGCCAGCTCATCGATATCGGGTGGCCAGCCCCAGCATTTT. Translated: CASSSISGGQPQHF.